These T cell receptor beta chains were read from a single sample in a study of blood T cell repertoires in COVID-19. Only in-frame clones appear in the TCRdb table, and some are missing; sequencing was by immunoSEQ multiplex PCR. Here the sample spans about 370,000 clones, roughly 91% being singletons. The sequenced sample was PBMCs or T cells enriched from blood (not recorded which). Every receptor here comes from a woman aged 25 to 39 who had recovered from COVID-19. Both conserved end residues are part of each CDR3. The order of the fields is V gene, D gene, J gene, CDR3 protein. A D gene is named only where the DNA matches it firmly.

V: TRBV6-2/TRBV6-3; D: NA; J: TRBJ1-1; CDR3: CASSYSYTEAFF
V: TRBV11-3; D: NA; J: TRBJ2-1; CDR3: CASSPGAVPYNEQFF
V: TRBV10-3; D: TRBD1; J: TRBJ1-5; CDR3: CAISESQPGQGVNQPQHF
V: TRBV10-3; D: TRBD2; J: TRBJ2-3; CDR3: CASLGRGDSTDTQYF
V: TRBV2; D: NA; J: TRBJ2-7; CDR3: CASGGRGPSYEQYF
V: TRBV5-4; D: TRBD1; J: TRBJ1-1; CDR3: CASSLDGTGGIWGDEAFF
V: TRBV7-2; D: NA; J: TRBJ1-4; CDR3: CASSPRTQGKLFF
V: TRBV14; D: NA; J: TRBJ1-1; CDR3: CASSSRGGAFF
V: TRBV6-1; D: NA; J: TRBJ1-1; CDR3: CASSDPRLGNTEAFF
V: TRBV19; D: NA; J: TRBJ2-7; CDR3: CASSITWSSYEQYF
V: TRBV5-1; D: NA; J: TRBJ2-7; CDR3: CASSSTTVTYEQYF
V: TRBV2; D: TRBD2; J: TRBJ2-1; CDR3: CASSSRTSDSYNEQFF
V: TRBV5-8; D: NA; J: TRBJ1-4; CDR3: CASSLGNMRTNEKLFF
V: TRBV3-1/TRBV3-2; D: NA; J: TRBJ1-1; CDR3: CASSQDKNTEAFF
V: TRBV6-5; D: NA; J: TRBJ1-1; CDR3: CASSSSGNTEAFF
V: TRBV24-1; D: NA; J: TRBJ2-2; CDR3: CATSEVPGELFF
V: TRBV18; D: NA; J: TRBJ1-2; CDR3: CASSPPFGGLDYGYTF
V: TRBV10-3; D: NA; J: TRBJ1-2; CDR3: CAISYGGDKGGLYGYTF
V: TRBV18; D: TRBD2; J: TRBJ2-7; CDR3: CASSPRAGGSYEQYF
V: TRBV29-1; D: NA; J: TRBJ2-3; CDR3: CSVEGGQGWADTQYF
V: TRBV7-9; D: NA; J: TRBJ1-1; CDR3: CASSLVDRNTEAFF
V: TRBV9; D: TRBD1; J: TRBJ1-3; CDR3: CASSPGDSTHSGNTIYF
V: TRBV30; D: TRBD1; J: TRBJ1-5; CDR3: CAWSVNRGQGGNQPQHF
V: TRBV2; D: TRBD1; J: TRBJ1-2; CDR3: CASGQGQYGYTF
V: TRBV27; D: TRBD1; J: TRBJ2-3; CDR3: CASRDRGSSTDTQYF
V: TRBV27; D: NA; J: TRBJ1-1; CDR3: CASSLSIEEAFF
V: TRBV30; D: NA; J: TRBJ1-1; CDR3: CAWTQRGVEAFF
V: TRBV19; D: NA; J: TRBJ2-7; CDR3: CASRPGKYSYEQYF
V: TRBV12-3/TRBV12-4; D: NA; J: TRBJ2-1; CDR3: CASSLRQGRKQFF